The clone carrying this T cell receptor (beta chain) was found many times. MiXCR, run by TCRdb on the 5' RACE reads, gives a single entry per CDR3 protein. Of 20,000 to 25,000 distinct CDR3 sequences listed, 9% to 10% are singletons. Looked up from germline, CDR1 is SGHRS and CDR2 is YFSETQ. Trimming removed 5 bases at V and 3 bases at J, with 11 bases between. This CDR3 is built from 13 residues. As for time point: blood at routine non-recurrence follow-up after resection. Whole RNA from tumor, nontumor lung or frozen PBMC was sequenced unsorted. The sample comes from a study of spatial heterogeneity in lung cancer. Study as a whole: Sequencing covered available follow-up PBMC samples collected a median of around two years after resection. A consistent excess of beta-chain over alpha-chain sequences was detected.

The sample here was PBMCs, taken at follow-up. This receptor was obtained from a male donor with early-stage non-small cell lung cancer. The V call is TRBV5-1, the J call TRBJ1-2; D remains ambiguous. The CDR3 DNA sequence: TGCGCCAGCAGGGAGGGCTCGGACTATGGCTACACCTTC. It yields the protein CASREGSDYGYTF.